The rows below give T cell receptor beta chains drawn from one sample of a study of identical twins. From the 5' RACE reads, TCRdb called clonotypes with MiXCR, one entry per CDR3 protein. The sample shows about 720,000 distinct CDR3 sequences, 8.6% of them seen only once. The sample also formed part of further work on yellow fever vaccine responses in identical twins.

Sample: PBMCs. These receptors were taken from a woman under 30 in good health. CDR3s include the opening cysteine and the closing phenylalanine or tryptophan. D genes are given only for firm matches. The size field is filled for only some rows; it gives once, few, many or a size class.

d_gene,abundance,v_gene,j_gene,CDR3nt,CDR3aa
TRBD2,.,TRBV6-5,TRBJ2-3,TGTGCCAGCAGTTACCTAGCGGGAGGGTCAGATACGCAGTATTTT,CASSYLAGGSDTQYF
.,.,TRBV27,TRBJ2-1,TGTGCCAGCAGTTTTGGAAGGAGCTCCTACAATGAGCAGTTCTTC,CASSFGRSSYNEQFF
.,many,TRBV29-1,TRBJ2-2,TGCAGCGTGAGGTTCGGCGGAACAACCGGGGAGCTGTTTTTT,CSVRFGGTTGELFF
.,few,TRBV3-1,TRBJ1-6,TGTGCCAGCGGTCCAGGCCCCAATTCACCCCTCCACTTT,CASGPGPNSPLHF
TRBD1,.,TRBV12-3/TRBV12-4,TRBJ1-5,TGTGCCAGCAGTGCCGGACAGGGATTGAATCAGCCCCAGCATTTT,CASSAGQGLNQPQHF
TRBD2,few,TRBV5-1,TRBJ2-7,TGCGCCAGCCGTGTAGGCGGGAGTACCTACGAGCAGTACTTC,CASRVGGSTYEQYF
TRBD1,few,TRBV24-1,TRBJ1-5,TGTGCCACCAGGGACAGGGGGGCCAATCAGCCCCAGCATTTT,CATRDRGANQPQHF
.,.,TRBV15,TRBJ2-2,TGTGCCACCAGCCCACGCCAGGTCACCGGGGAGCTGTTTTTT,CATSPRQVTGELFF
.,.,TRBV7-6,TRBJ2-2,TGTGCCAGCAGCCTTAAATGGTCCACCGGGGAGCTGTTTTTT,CASSLKWSTGELFF
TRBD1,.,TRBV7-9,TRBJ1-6,TGTGCCAGCAGCTTAAACTCCGGGACAGGCAATTCACCCCTCCACTTT,CASSLNSGTGNSPLHF
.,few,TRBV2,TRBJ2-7,TGTGCCAGCAGAGAAGATACAGGGCCCACGTACGAGCAGTACTTC,CASREDTGPTYEQYF
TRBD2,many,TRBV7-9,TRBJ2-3,TGTGCCAGCAGCTTTAGCGGGGCCACAGATACGCAGTATTTT,CASSFSGATDTQYF
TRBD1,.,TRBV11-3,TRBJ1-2,TGTGCCAGCAGCTCAGAATCCGGGACAGGGGAGTACTATGGCTACACCTTC,CASSSESGTGEYYGYTF
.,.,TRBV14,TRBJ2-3,TGTGCCAGCAGCCAGTCCCCCACAGATACGCAGTATTTT,CASSQSPTDTQYF
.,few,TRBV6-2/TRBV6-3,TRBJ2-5,TGTGCCAGCAGCGGGGAGGACGGATACCAAGAGACCCAGTACTTC,CASSGEDGYQETQYF
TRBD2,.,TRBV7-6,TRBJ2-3,TGTGCCAGCAGCCCGCTTCCGGGACTAGCGGCAGATACGCAGTATTTT,CASSPLPGLAADTQYF
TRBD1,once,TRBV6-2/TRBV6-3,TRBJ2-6,TGTGCCAGCACAAGGACAGGACCCTCTGGGGCCAACGTCCTGACTTTC,CASTRTGPSGANVLTF
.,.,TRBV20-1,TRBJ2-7,TGCAGTGCGTCGAACAGGGCCCACGAGCAGTACTTC,CSASNRAHEQYF
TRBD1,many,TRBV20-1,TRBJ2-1,TGCAGTGCTAGGGATTCGTCAGGGACAGGGTACTTCTTC,CSARDSSGTGYFF
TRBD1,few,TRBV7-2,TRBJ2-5,TGTGCCAGCAGTCGGACAGGGACAGAGACCCAGTACTTC,CASSRTGTETQYF
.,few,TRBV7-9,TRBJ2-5,TGTGCCAGCAGCTTAGCCGGCGGCAGGCCCCAAGAGACCCAGTACTTC,CASSLAGGRPQETQYF
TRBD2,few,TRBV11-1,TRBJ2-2,TGTGCCAGCAGCTTTCGCGGGAGGGCCTTATTCGACGGGGAGCTGTTTTTT,CASSFRGRALFDGELFF
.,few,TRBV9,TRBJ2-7,TGTGCCAGCAGCGAGCAGGGAGCTGGTGACGAGCAGTACTTC,CASSEQGAGDEQYF
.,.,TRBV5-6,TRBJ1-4,TGTGCCAGCAGCTTCGGACAGCCCTTGATGGAAAAACTGTTTTTT,CASSFGQPLMEKLFF
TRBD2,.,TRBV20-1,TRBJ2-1,TGCAGTGCTAGGGGGGCTAGCGGGAGTCACAATGAGCAGTTCTTC,CSARGASGSHNEQFF
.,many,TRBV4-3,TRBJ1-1,TGCGCCAGCAGCCAAGATCGGGGGTCGGGCACTGAAGCTTTCTTT,CASSQDRGSGTEAFF
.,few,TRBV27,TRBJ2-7,TGTGCCAGCAGTTTATCGGGGGGTGGTAGGTCCGAGCAGTACTTC,CASSLSGGGRSEQYF
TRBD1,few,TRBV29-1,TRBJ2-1,TGCAGCGTTGCCCCCCCCCACAGGGGAATGTCCTACAATGAGCAGTTCTTC,CSVAPPHRGMSYNEQFF
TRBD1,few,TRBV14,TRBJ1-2,TGTGCCAGCAGCCTCCGGACAGGGAGGTTGGACTACACCTTC,CASSLRTGRLDYTF
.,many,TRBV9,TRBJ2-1,TGTGCCAGCAGCAAACTTCGAGAGCGTGATGAGCAGTTCTTC,CASSKLRERDEQFF
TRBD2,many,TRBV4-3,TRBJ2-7,TGCGCCAGCAGCCAACGGACTAGCGGCTCCTACGAGCAGTACTTC,CASSQRTSGSYEQYF
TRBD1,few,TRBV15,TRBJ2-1,TGTGCCACCAGCAGAGATCGGGACAGGGACAATGAGCAGTTCTTC,CATSRDRDRDNEQFF
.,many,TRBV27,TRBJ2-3,TGTGCCAGCAGTTTAGGACAGTACACAGATACGCAGTATTTT,CASSLGQYTDTQYF
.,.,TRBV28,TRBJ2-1,TGTGCCAGCAGCCCTGCTGGGTGGAACAATGAGCAGTTCTTC,CASSPAGWNNEQFF
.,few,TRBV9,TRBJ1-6,TGTGCCAGCAGCGTCCGAGACGAGTATTCACCCCTCCACTTT,CASSVRDEYSPLHF
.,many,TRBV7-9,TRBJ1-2,TGTGCCAGCAGCTTAGGGGGCAGGGCAGACGGCTACACCTTC,CASSLGGRADGYTF
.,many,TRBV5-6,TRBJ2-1,TGTGCCAGCAGCTCCTCGGCAGGCAGTAGCAATGAGCAGTTCTTC,CASSSSAGSSNEQFF
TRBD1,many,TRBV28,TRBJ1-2,TGTGCCACCGAGACAGGGAAATATGGCTACACCTTC,CATETGKYGYTF
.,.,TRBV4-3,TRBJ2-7,TGCGCCAGCAGCCAAGATTTAGCGGTGGACTCCTACGAGCAGTACTTC,CASSQDLAVDSYEQYF
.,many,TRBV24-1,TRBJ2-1,TGTGCCACCAGTGATCCGGGAAGGACAGAAGTCTACAATGAGCAGTTCTTC,CATSDPGRTEVYNEQFF
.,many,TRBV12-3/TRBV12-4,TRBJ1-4,TGTGCCAGCAGTTTTGAGAGGCCTCGGGGAAAACTGTTTTTT,CASSFERPRGKLFF
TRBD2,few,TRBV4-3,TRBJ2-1,TGCGCCAGCAGCCCGGGGACTAGCGGGAGTTTCGGGGGGAATGAGCAGTTCTTC,CASSPGTSGSFGGNEQFF
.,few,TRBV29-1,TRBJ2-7,TGCAGCGTTGTTCTCCGGAAACTAACGTCGGGGGAGCAGTACTTC,CSVVLRKLTSGEQYF
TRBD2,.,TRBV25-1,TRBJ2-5,TGTGCCAGCCGGACTAGCGGGGCAGAGACCCAGTACTTC,CASRTSGAETQYF
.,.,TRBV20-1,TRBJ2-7,TGCAGTGCTAGAGAAGGTCCAACTACCTACGAGCAGTACTTC,CSAREGPTTYEQYF
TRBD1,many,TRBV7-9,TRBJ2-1,TGTGCCAGCAGCTTAAGGGGACAGGTATATGAGCAGTTCTTC,CASSLRGQVYEQFF